This T cell receptor (beta chain) was obtained from a study of T cell changes during pregnancy in multiple sclerosis. Produced via immunoSEQ multiplex PCR; TCRdb's table is partial and in-frame only. The data contain 65,000 to 85,000 clones, 94% of them singletons. Germline loops: CDR1 KGHSH, CDR2 LQKENI. The CDR3 extends over 15 amino acids. V lost 0 bases to trimming and J lost 1 base, with 8 bases between them. The sample here was peripheral blood, taken in the second trimester of pregnancy. The receptor's source is a female donor in good health, enrolled as a control in a pregnancy study. This chain uses TRBV18 with TRBJ2-3, with no clear D. The CDR3 DNA reads as TGTGCCAGCTCACCACCCGTGAGCCGCACAGATACGCAGTATTTT. Translating gives CASSPPVSRTDTQYF.